These 29 T cell receptor beta chains originate from one sample sequenced in a study of identical twins listed by TCRdb under 2016. Library generation was performed with 5' RACE. The reads were generated on an Illumina HiSeq 2000. Using fastp trimming at Q25 and MiXCR clonotype assembly, TCRdb reanalyzed the public sequencing data and kept in-frame beta chains. For every CDR3 protein sequence, its rows merge into one entry that carries the most common genes and DNA. This sample gives hundreds of thousands of distinct CDR3 sequences in total; more than 6.5% of them show up just once. The ten largest clones represent approximately 0.89% of the sample. The data were also submitted as part of a second study, on yellow fever vaccine responses in identical twins.

The sample consisted of PBMCs. All receptors derive from a woman between 18 and 30 years old in good health.

This clonotype was seen a few times. V usage is TRBV9 and J usage is TRBJ2-3; the D is unclear. There are 14 residues in the CDR3. Trimming pared 0 bases from V and 3 bases from J, leaving 8 bases between. Looked up from germline, CDR1 is SGDLS and CDR2 is YYNGEE. Written as DNA, the CDR3 is TGTGCCAGCAGCGTAGACCCAGCAACAGATACGCAGTATTTT. It encodes CASSVDPATDTQYF.

This clonotype occurred a few times. The chain couples TRBV15 to TRBJ2-4; 8 nucleotides line up with TRBD1. The germline V gene has CDR1 LNHNV and CDR2 YYDKDF (reference sequence). This CDR3 spans 16 amino acids. J lost 0 bases, V lost 3 bases, and 4 bases had no gene match. CDR3 loop: CATSSPDRGAKNIQYF. The CDR3 DNA reads TGTGCCACCAGCAGCCCCGACAGGGGAGCCAAAAACATTCAGTACTTC.

The chain carries TRBV20-1 and TRBJ2-3; 7 bases agree with TRBD2. CDR3 length: 14 amino acids. CDR1 and CDR2 from the germline V gene are DFQATT and SNEGSKA (reference sequence). The junction had 11 bases not matched to a gene; V was cut back by 6 bases and J by 5 bases. Here the CDR3 reads CSAARGGSGDTQYF. CDR3 sequence (DNA): TGCAGTGCCGCCCGGGGCGGGAGTGGAGATACGCAGTATTTT.

This clonotype was recorded many times. The V gene is TRBV12-3 or TRBV12-4, the J gene TRBJ2-7; the D gene is possibly TRBD2 (6 bases). This CDR3 is 14 amino acids long. V was trimmed by 4 bases and J by 4 bases, leaving 14 bases between them. The CDR3 sequence: CASSSGGPGYEQYF. CDR3 DNA: TGTGCCAGCAGTTCCGGAGGGCCGGGGTACGAGCAGTACTTC.

This clonotype was seen a few times. V gene TRBV7-9 combines with J gene TRBJ2-3; D gene uncertain. Between the trimmed V and J ends, which lost 8 bases and 6 bases, there was a span of 9 bases. CDR1 and CDR2 from the germline V gene are SEHNR and FQNEAQ (reference sequence). This CDR3 has 11 residues. The CDR3 sequence: CASDARDTQYF. In DNA, the CDR3 is TGTGCCAGCGACGCCCGCGATACGCAGTATTTT.

The rearrangement links TRBV29-1 to TRBJ2-7; a weak D match, TRBD2 (5 bases). The CDR3 contains 10 residues. The germline CDR1 and CDR2 sequences are SQVTM and ANQGSEA. The ends were cut back, 6 bases at V and 6 bases at J, with 9 bases in the middle. As DNA, the CDR3 is TGCAGCGTGGTACGGGGCGAGCAGTACTTC. The encoded protein is CSVVRGEQYF.

This clonotype was observed a few times. This chain's CDR3 is CASSQRSGRSSYEQYF. The CDR3 DNA reads as TGTGCCAGCAGCCAACGTAGCGGGAGGAGCTCCTACGAGCAGTACTTC. J is TRBJ2-7 and V is TRBV14, with 10 bases fitting TRBD2. CDR3 length: 16 residues. The V gene's germline CDR1 is SGHDN and CDR2 FVKESK. After removal of 2 bases from V and 0 bases from J, the junction contained 4 bases not matched to a gene.

V gene TRBV6-1 combines with J gene TRBJ2-7; TRBD2 matches at 12 bases. CDR3 length: 15 amino acids. Germline V gives CDR1 MNHNS, CDR2 SASEGT. The junction had 1 base not matched to a gene; V was cut back by 4 bases and J by 0 bases. The CDR3: CASSGTSGTSYEQYF. DNA for the CDR3: TGTGCCAGCAGTGGGACTAGCGGGACCTCCTACGAGCAGTACTTC.

The chain uses TRBV12-5 and TRBJ2-7; possibly TRBD2 for D (6 bases). The V gene lost 7 bases and the J gene lost 1 base, with 14 bases spanning the gap. Germline loops: CDR1 LGHNT, CDR2 FRNRAP. The CDR3 covers 14 residues. CDR3 sequence (DNA): TGTGCTAGTGCCCCGGACTACCCTTCCTACGAGCAGTACTTC. As protein: CASAPDYPSYEQYF. Full variable domain (rest looked up from reference TRBV12-5 and TRBJ2-7): DARVTQTPRHKVTEMGQEVTMRCQPILGHNTVFWYRQTMMQGLELLAYFRNRAPLDDSGMPKDRFSAEMPDATLATLKIQPSEPRDSAVYFCASAPDYPSYEQYFGPGTRLTVT.

In this sample, this clonotype turned up a few times. The V gene is TRBV5-1, the J gene TRBJ2-3; D is possibly TRBD2 (5 bases). V was cut by 4 bases and J by 6 bases, with 15 bases left in between. From germline, CDR1 is SGHRS and CDR2 YFSETQ. The CDR3 is 14 amino acids. CDR3 bases: TGCGCCAGCAGCCCTGAGGGCAACCAGGATACGCAGTATTTT. Protein: CASSPEGNQDTQYF.

This clonotype was found many times. This sequence joins TRBV29-1 and TRBJ1-1; D call uncertain. The CDR3 totals 14 residues. Trimming left V 1 base short and J 1 base short, with 10 bases between. CDR1 and CDR2 from the germline V gene are SQVTM and ANQGSEA. The CDR3 sequence: CSVEAALSNTEAFF. CDR3 nucleotide sequence: TGCAGCGTTGAAGCGGCCCTCTCGAACACTGAAGCTTTCTTT.

The chain carries TRBV4-2 and TRBJ2-1; D is unresolved. The CDR3 runs 16 residues. Trimming removed 0 bases from V and 0 bases from J, with 9 bases in between. Germline CDR1 is LGHNA and CDR2 is YNFKEQ. The CDR3 sequence is CASSQEGESSYNEQFF. The CDR3 coding sequence is TGTGCCAGCAGCCAAGAGGGCGAGAGCTCCTACAATGAGCAGTTCTTC.

This clonotype was observed many times. The chain couples TRBV9 to TRBJ2-1, with 8 bases that match TRBD2. CDR1 and CDR2 from the germline V gene are SGDLS and YYNGEE. The CDR3 totals 17 residues. V shed 0 bases, J shed 7 bases, and the junction held 12 bases outside the gene matches. In DNA, the CDR3 is TGTGCCAGCAGCGTAGACCCTCCGGGGGGGACCCTTAATGAGCAGTTCTTC. It codes for CASSVDPPGGTLNEQFF.

This chain joins TRBV7-9 and TRBJ2-7, with D hard to call. Germline V gene data show CDR1 as SEHNR and CDR2 as FQNEAQ (reference sequence). The CDR3 is 14 amino acids. V lost 5 bases and J 0 bases, leaving 11 bases between the germline ends. The CDR3: CASSLQSNSYEQYF. The CDR3 bases are TGTGCCAGCAGCCTTCAATCGAACTCCTACGAGCAGTACTTC. Drawing the rest from reference TRBV7-9 and TRBJ2-7, the complete variable domain is DTGVSQNPRHKITKRGQNVTFRCDPISEHNRLYWYRQTLGQGPEFLTYFQNEAQLEKSRLLSDRFSAERPKGSFSTLEIQRTEQGDSAMYLCASSLQSNSYEQYFGPGTRLTVT.

This clonotype appeared many times. The chain links TRBV5-6 to TRBJ2-1; D possibly corresponds to TRBD2 (5 bases). V was pared by 5 bases and J by 2 bases, with 23 bases between. From germline, CDR1 is SGHDT and CDR2 YYEEEE. The CDR3 totals 18 residues. CDR3 nucleotides: TGTGCCAGCAGTCAGGTCGGTTTGGCGGGCCGGACCTACAATGAGCAGTTCTTC. Amino acid sequence: CASSQVGLAGRTYNEQFF.

This chain joins TRBV4-1 and TRBJ2-7; 8 bases line up with TRBD1. Germline V gene sequence: CDR1 MGHRA, CDR2 YSYEKL. After removal of 1 base from V and 2 bases from J, the junction contained 4 bases not matched to a gene. The CDR3 extends over 15 amino acids. DNA for the CDR3: TGCGCCAGCAGCCAAGTTGGACAGGGAACCTACGAGCAGTACTTC. Encoded protein: CASSQVGQGTYEQYF.

The chain joins TRBV12-3 or TRBV12-4 to TRBJ1-4, with a weak D call TRBD1 (6 bases). This CDR3 contains 14 residues. V was trimmed by 3 bases and J by 3 bases, leaving 8 bases between them. The CDR3 coding sequence is TGTGCCAGCAGTTTTGGACAGTCTAATGAAAAACTGTTTTTT. Its protein product is CASSFGQSNEKLFF.

The chain is built from TRBV3-1 and TRBJ2-3, with 9 bases fitting TRBD1. Per the germline V gene, CDR1 is LGHDT and CDR2 is YNNKEL (reference sequence). CDR3 size: 15 residues. Trimming removed 4 bases from V and 6 bases from J; junction bases left unmatched: 8. DNA for the CDR3: TGTGCCAGCAGCCGCAGGACAGGGGATGGGGATACGCAGTATTTT. It specifies CASSRRTGDGDTQYF.

This chain connects TRBV7-9 to TRBJ1-4, with D perhaps matching TRBD1 (5 bases). Trimming pared 5 bases from V and 4 bases from J, leaving 14 bases between. This CDR3 region has 15 residues. In germline, CDR1 is SEHNR, CDR2 FQNEAQ (reference sequence). Here the CDR3 reads CASSTWDGSNEKLFF. CDR3 nucleotide sequence: TGTGCCAGCAGCACATGGGACGGCAGTAATGAAAAACTGTTTTTT.

This clonotype was detected many times. The V call is TRBV5-1, the J call TRBJ2-4; the match to TRBD1 covers 8 bases. Germline CDR1 SGHRS, CDR2 YFSETQ. V shed 0 bases, J shed 4 bases, and the junction held 0 bases outside the gene matches. This CDR3 is 14 amino acids long. CDR3 sequence reads: CASSLGQGKNIQYF. The CDR3 DNA follows: TGCGCCAGCAGCTTGGGACAGGGGAAAAACATTCAGTACTTC.

This chain connects TRBV19 to TRBJ2-1, with D hard to call. The CDR3 is made up of 14 amino acids. Germline V gene lookup returns CDR1 LNHDA and CDR2 SQIVND (reference sequence). Trimming cost V 2 bases and J 8 bases, with 13 bases left between them. CDR3 coding DNA: TGTGCCAGTAGTATATTGGCTAGGAGCGATGAGCAGTTCTTC. Protein sequence: CASSILARSDEQFF.

The CDR3 DNA sequence: TGTGCCAGCAGTTCTCCATCCAGGGGGGAAGAGACCCAGTACTTC. Translation gives CASSSPSRGEETQYF. V gene TRBV6-2 or TRBV6-3 combines with J gene TRBJ2-5, with a possible D match to TRBD1 (7 bases). Trimming pared 4 bases from V and 3 bases from J, leaving 15 bases between. This CDR3 has 15 amino acids. Germline CDR1 is MNHEY and CDR2 is SVGEGT.

The chain carries TRBV27 and TRBJ2-1; 9 positions match TRBD1. This CDR3 contains 15 residues. Germline-derived CDR1 and CDR2 are MNHEY and SMNVEV (reference sequence). J lost 12 bases, V lost 4 bases, and 13 bases had no gene match. The CDR3 region has the DNA TGTGCCAGCAGTTCCTGGGACAGGGATACGGTACGGCAGTTCTTC. This translates into CASSSWDRDTVRQFF.

This clonotype has just a few counts. This rearrangement joins TRBV7-9 to TRBJ2-7; no clear D. The CDR3 contains 13 residues. Trimming removed 5 bases at V and 0 bases at J, with 8 bases between. Germline V gene sequence: CDR1 SEHNR, CDR2 FQNEAQ (reference sequence). CDR3 region: CASSNPNSYEQYF. In DNA form, the CDR3 reads TGTGCCAGCAGCAATCCCAACTCCTACGAGCAGTACTTC.

The chain has TRBV20-1 and TRBJ1-2; D might be TRBD1 (5 bases). With 2 bases removed from V and 4 bases from J, the gap between germline ends came to 23 bases. Germline-derived CDR1 and CDR2 are DFQATT and SNEGSKA (reference sequence). The CDR3 covers 17 residues. The CDR3 reads CSARRIGDVGLIYGYTF. CDR3 bases: TGCAGTGCTAGACGCATCGGGGATGTGGGGCTGATCTATGGCTACACCTTC.

This clonotype was observed a few times. The rearrangement links TRBV12-3 or TRBV12-4 to TRBJ2-3, with TRBD2 identical over 13 bases. V dropped 6 bases and J dropped 2; count of bases not matched to a gene: 5. The CDR3 has 16 amino acids. The CDR3 DNA reads as TGTGCCAGCAGATTGGGACTAGCGGGGACCACAGATACGCAGTATTTT. This codes for CASRLGLAGTTDTQYF.

In its sample, this clonotype was seen a few times. The rearrangement links TRBV7-9 to TRBJ2-1; D is unresolved. The CDR3 consists of 14 residues. CDR1 and CDR2 (germline): SEHNR, FQNEAQ (reference sequence). Between the trimmed V and J ends, which lost 5 bases and 3 bases, there was a span of 11 bases. DNA of the CDR3: TGTGCCAGCAGCACCCCTGTGGGCTACAATGAGCAGTTCTTC. Translated, it gives CASSTPVGYNEQFF.

The table lists this clonotype with many counts. The chain couples TRBV5-1 to TRBJ2-1; 11 nucleotides match TRBD2. CDR1 is SGHRS, CDR2 YFSETQ, per germline. The CDR3 is made up of 16 amino acids. After removal of 6 bases from V and 4 bases from J, the junction contained 9 bases not matched to a gene. DNA for the CDR3: TGCGCCAGCATCGCGACTAGCGGGGATTTGTACAATGAGCAGTTCTTC. The encoded protein is CASIATSGDLYNEQFF.

The chain's CDR3 is CSARDRGIIYGYTF. Written as DNA, the CDR3 is TGCAGTGCTAGAGATCGCGGCATCATCTATGGCTACACCTTC. The rearrangement links TRBV20-1 to TRBJ1-2; D gene uncertain. Trimming shortened V by 0 bases and J by 4 bases, and 12 bases separated the two germline ends. The CDR3 has 14 amino acids. Germline CDR1 DFQATT, CDR2 SNEGSKA (reference sequence).